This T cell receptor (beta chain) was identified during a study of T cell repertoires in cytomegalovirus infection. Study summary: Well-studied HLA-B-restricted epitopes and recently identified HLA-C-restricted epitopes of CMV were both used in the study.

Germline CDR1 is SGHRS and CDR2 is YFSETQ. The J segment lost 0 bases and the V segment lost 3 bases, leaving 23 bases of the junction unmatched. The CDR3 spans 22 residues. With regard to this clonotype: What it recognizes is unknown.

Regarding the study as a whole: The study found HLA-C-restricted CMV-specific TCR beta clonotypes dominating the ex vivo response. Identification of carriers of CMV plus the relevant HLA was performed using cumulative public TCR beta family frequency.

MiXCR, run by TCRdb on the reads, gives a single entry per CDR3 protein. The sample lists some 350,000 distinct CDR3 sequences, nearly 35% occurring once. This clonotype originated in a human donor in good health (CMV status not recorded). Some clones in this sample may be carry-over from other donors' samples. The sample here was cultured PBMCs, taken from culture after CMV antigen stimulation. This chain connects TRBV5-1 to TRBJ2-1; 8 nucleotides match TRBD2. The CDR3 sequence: CASSWPGGAVGSGASSYNEQFF. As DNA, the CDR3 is TGCGCCAGCAGCTGGCCGGGGGGCGCCGTGGGTAGCGGGGCTAGCTCCTACAATGAGCAGTTCTTC.